This T cell receptor (beta chain) was obtained from a study of blood T cell repertoires in COVID-19 (dated by TCRdb to 2020 to 2022). About the full investigation: The collaborator samples originated in the United States, Italy and Spain and spanned the acute and convalescent phases of COVID-19. The material from the prospective study consisted of cDNA or gDNA derived from T cells, B-cell-depleted T cells, or PBMCs. The dataset comprised deeply sampled blood TCRbeta repertoires from subjects exposed to, actively infected with, or recovered from COVID-19. A freely available public database, intended as a resource for researchers studying the immune response to SARS-CoV-2, is where the repertoires were released. Samples came from the ongoing ImmuneRACE study (first 160 participants) plus 1,254 subjects from 6 global collaborators. A de-identified subject ID, COVID-19 status, age in years and sex were almost always included in the sample metadata. Where HLA class I and class II types were available, the types were taken from metadata supplied by the sample provider, not from assay-based typing. Study-wide findings and limitations: The quantity of clinical and demographic metadata differed by source and by participant and was supplied without curation.

In regard to this clone: Its cognate antigen has yet to be identified. No qualities accompany the bases; no much larger clone lies one base away.

TCRbeta CDR3 regions were amplified from genomic DNA by means of the immunoSEQ Assay, a bias-controlled multiplex PCR. In the source study's methods: The number of nucleated cells in each sample was estimated by amplification of reference gene primers within the assay. Sequence reads were collapsed and filtered to measure the absolute abundance of every unique TCRbeta CDR3 rearrangement. For each sample, productive Simpson clonality was calculated as the square root of Simpson's diversity index across productive rearrangements. TCRdb mirrors the immuneACCESS table, restricted to in-frame sequences. Some clones are absent from its copies; in checked studies, under half trace to an unresolved V gene, and the reason for the others is unknown. V, J and clone size are taken as reported in that table, and D and trimming were inferred from the DNA itself. Present in this sample are some 240,000 clones, 70% to 85% of which were seen just once. The ten largest clones represent under 1.5% of the sample.

Another Seattle source contributed samples from volunteer blood donors who had recovered from COVID-19. Each collaborating institution followed its own protocols to collect whole blood in K2EDTA tubes. For TCRbeta analysis, collaborators shipped samples in one of three forms: frozen whole blood, isolated PBMCs, or DNA extracted from either of those sample types. The CDR3 contains 14 residues, cysteine and phenylalanine counted. Only the CDR3 portion is preserved as DNA: 42 bases, with reading frame beginning at the first base. From a lookup of the germline V gene, CDR1 and CDR2 are MNHEY and SVGEGT. V is cut by 4 bases and J by 7 bases, and the space between the germline ends is 16 bases.

Sequencing was performed on peripheral blood. The receptor was derived from a woman between 40 and 55 years old who had recovered from COVID-19. The rearranged chain carries TRBV6-2 or TRBV6-3 and TRBJ2-5; a tentative D call is TRBD1 (6 bases match). The DNA sequence is TGTGCCAGCAGTTCATGGACAGAAGGAACGACCCAGTACTTC. Translated, it reads CASSSWTEGTTQYF.